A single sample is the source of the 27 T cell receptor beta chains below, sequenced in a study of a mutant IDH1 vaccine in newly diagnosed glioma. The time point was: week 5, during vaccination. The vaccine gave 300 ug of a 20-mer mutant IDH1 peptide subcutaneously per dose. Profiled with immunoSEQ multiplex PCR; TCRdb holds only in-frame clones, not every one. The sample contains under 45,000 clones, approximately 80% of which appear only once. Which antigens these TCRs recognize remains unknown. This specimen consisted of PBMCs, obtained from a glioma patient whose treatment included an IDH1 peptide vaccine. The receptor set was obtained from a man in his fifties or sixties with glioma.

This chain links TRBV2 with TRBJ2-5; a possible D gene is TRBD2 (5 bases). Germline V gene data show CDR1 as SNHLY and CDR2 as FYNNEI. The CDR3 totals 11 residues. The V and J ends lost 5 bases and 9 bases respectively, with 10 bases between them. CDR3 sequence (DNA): TGTGCCAGCAGTATCGAGGAGGCCCAGTACTTC. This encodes CASSIEEAQYF.

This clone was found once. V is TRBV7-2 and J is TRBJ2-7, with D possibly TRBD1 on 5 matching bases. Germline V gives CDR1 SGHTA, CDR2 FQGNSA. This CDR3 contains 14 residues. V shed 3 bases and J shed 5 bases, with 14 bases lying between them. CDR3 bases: TGTGCCAGCAGCTTGGCTGTGTGGGGCCACGAGCAGTACTTC. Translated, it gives CASSLAVWGHEQYF.

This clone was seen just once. CDR3 region: CASRAGTPQYF. The CDR3 nucleotides are TGTGCCAGCAGAGCAGGAACACCCCAGTACTTC. V usage is TRBV2 and J usage is TRBJ2-5; the D is unclear. Germline lookup yields CDR1 SNHLY and CDR2 FYNNEI. Trimming left V 6 bases short and J 9 bases short, with 11 bases between. The CDR3 covers 11 residues.

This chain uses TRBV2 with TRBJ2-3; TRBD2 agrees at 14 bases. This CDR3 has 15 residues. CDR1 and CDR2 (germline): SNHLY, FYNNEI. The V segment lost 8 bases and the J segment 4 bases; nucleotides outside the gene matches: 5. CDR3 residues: CASRGLAGVSDTQYF. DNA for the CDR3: TGTGCCAGCCGGGGACTAGCGGGAGTGTCAGATACGCAGTATTTT. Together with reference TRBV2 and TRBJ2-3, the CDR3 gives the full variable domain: EPEVTQTPSHQVTQMGQEVILRCVPISNHLYFYWYRQILGQKVEFLVSFYNNEISEKSEIFDDQFSVERPDGSNFTLKIRSTKLEDSAMYFCASRGLAGVSDTQYFGPGTRLTVL.

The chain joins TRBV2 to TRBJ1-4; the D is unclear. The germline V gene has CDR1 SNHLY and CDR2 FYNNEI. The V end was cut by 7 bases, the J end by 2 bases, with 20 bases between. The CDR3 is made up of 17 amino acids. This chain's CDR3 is CASKYGKGTSTNEKLFF. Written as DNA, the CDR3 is TGTGCCAGCAAATACGGTAAAGGAACTTCCACTAATGAAAAACTGTTTTTT.

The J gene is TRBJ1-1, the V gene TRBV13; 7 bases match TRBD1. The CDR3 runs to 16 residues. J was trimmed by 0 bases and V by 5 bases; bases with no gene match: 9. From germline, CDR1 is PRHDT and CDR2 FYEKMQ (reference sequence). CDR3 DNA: TGTGCCAGCAGCGCTGCCGGGACAGCGATGAACACTGAAGCTTTCTTT. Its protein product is CASSAAGTAMNTEAFF.

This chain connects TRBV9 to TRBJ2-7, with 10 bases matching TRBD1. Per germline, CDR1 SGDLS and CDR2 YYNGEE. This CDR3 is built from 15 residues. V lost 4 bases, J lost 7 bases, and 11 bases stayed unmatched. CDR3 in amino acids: CASSRTGGGLLEQYF. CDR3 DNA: TGTGCCAGCAGCCGGACAGGGGGGGGTCTACTAGAGCAGTACTTC. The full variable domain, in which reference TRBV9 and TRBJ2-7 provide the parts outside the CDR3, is DSGVTQTPKHLITATGQRVTLRCSPRSGDLSVYWYQQSLDQGLQFLIQYYNGEERAKGNILERFSAQQFPDLHSELNLSSLELGDSALYFCASSRTGGGLLEQYFGPGTRLTVT.

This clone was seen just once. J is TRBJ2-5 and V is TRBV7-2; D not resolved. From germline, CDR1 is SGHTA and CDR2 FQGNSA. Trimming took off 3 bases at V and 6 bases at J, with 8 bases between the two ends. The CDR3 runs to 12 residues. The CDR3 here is CASSFDLQTQYF. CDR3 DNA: TGTGCCAGCAGCTTTGATCTGCAGACCCAGTACTTC.

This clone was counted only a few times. The CDR3 protein is CASSGGGEKLFF. CDR3 in DNA: TGTGCCAGCAGCGGGGGAGGTGAAAAACTGTTTTTT. The V gene is TRBV9, the J gene TRBJ1-4; D gene ambiguous. Germline V gene data show CDR1 as SGDLS and CDR2 as YYNGEE. The CDR3 consists of 12 residues. The V and J ends lost 3 bases and 7 bases respectively, with 7 bases between them.

The CDR3 nucleotides are TGCGCCAGCAGCTTGTGGGGACAGGATAATGAAAAACTGTTTTTT. Its translation is CASSLWGQDNEKLFF. J is TRBJ1-4 and V is TRBV5-1; 8 bases line up with TRBD1. This CDR3 comprises 15 residues. Germline CDR1 reads SGHRS; CDR2 reads YFSETQ. V shed 1 base and J 4 bases; nucleotides not matched to a gene: 3. The entire variable domain, with the rest obtained from reference TRBV5-1 and TRBJ1-4, is as follows: KAGVTQTPRYLIKTRGQQVTLSCSPISGHRSVSWYQQTPGQGLQFLFEYFSETQRNKGNFPGRFSGRQFSNSRSEMNVSTLELGDSALYLCASSLWGQDNEKLFFGSGTQLSVL.

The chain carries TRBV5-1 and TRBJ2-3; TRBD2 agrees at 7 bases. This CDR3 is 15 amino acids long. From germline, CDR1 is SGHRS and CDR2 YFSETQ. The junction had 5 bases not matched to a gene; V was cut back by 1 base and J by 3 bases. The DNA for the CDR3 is TGCGCCAGCAGCTTGCCGCTAGCGGATACAGATACGCAGTATTTT. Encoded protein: CASSLPLADTDTQYF.

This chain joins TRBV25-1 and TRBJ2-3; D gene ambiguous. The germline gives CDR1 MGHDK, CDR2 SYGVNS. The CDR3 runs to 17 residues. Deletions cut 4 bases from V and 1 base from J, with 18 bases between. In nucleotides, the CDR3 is TGTGCCAGCAGTGCCCACCCCGGGCAATTCGGCACAGATACGCAGTATTTT. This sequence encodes CASSAHPGQFGTDTQYF.

The CDR3 spells CASSVEGRGLETQYF. As DNA, the CDR3 is TGTGCCAGCAGCGTAGAAGGCAGGGGATTGGAGACCCAGTACTTC. The gene calls are TRBV9 and TRBJ2-5; D is perhaps TRBD1 (6 bases). Trimming cost V 0 bases and J 5 bases, with 14 bases left between them. Germline V gives CDR1 SGDLS, CDR2 YYNGEE. The CDR3 contains 15 residues.

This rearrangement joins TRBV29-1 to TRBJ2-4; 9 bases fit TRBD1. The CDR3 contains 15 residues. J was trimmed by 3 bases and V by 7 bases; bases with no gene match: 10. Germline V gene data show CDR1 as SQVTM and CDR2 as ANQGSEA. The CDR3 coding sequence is TGCAGCGCCGTCGGCGGACAGGGGAACAAAAACATTCAGTACTTC. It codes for CSAVGGQGNKNIQYF.

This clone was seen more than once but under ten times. CDR3 residues: CATITGRGRVDAFF. The DNA of the CDR3 is TGTGCCACCATTACTGGAAGAGGCAGGGTAGACGCTTTCTTT. This chain uses TRBV6-1 with TRBJ1-1; maybe TRBD1 (5 bases). Looked up from germline, CDR1 is MNHNS and CDR2 is SASEGT. The length of the CDR3 is 14 residues. V dropped 10 bases and J dropped 11 bases, with 26 bases sitting between them.

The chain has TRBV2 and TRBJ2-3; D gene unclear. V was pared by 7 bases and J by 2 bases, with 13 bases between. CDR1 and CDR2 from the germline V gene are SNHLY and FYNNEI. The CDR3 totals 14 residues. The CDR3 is CASTRDLNTDTQYF. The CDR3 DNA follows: TGTGCCAGCACTAGGGATCTTAACACAGATACGCAGTATTTT.

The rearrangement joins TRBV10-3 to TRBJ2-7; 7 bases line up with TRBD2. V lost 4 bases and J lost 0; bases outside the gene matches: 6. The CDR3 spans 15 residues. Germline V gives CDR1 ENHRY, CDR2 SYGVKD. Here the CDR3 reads CAISASSGASYEQYF. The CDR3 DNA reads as TGTGCCATCAGTGCCTCTAGCGGAGCCTCCTACGAGCAGTACTTC.

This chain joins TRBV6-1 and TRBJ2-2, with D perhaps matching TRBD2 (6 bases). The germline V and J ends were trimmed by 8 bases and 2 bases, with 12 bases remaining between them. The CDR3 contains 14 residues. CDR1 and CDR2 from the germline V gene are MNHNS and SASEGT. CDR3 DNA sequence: TGTGCCAGCCGGGAGCAGATTAACACCGGGGAGCTGTTTTTT. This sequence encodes CASREQINTGELFF.

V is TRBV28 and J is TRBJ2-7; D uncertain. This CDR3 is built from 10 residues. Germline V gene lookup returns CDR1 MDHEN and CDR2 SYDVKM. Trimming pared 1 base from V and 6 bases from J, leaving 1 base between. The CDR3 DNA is TGTGCCAGCAGTTTATCCGAGCAGTACTTC. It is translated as CASSLSEQYF.

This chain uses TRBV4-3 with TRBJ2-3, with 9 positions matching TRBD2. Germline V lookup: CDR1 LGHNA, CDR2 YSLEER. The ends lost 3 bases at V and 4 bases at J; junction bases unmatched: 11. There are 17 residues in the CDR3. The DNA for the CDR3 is TGCGCCAGCAGCCAGGGCCTAGGGGGCGGGGGGGCAGATACGCAGTATTTT. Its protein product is CASSQGLGGGGADTQYF.

CDR3 in amino acids: CASSVQNSPLHF. The DNA for the CDR3 is TGTGCCAGCAGTGTCCAAAATTCACCCCTCCACTTT. The genes are TRBV6-1 and TRBJ1-6; D gene uncertain. Germline V lookup: CDR1 MNHNS, CDR2 SASEGT. Between the trimmed V and J ends, which lost 4 bases and 7 bases, there was a span of 5 bases. The CDR3 sequence is 12 residues long.

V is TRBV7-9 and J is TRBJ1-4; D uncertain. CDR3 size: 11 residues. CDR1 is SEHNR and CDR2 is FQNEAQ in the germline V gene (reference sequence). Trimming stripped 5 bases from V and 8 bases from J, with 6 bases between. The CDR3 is CASSPGEKLFF. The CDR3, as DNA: TGTGCCAGCAGCCCCGGGGAAAAACTGTTTTTT.

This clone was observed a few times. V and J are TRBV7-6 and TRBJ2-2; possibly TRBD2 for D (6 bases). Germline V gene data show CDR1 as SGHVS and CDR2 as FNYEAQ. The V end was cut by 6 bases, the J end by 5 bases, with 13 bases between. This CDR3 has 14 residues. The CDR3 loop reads CASRHAGGTGELFF. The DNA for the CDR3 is TGTGCCAGCAGACACGCCGGGGGTACCGGGGAGCTGTTTTTT. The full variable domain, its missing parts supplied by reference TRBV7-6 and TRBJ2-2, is GAGVSQSPRYKVTKRGQDVALRCDPISGHVSLYWYRQALGQGPEFLTYFNYEAQQDKSGLPNDRFSAERPEGSISTLTIQRTEQRDSAMYRCASRHAGGTGELFFGEGSRLTVL.

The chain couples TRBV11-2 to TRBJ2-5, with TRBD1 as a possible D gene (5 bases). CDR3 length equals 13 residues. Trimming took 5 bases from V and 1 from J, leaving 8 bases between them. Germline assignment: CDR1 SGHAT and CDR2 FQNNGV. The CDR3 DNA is TGTGCCAGCAGCCTCGACAGCCAAGAGACCCAGTACTTC. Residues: CASSLDSQETQYF.

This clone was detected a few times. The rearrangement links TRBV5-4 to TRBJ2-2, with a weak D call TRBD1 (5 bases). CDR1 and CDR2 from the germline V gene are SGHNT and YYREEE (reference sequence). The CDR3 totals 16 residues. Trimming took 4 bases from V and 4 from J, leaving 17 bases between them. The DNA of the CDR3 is TGTGCCAGCAGCCCCAGCTCGACAGCGTCCACCGGGGAGCTGTTTTTT. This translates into CASSPSSTASTGELFF.

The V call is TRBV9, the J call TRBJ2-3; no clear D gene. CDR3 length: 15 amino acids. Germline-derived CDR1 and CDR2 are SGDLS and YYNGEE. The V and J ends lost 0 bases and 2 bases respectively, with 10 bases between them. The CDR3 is CASSVAGRYTDTQYF. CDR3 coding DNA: TGTGCCAGCAGCGTAGCCGGACGGTACACAGATACGCAGTATTTT.

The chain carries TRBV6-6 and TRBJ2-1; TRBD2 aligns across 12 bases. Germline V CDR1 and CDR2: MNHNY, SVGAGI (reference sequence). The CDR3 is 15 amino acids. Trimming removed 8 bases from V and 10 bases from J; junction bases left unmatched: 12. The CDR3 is CASETLAGGFGEQFF. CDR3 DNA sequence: TGTGCCAGCGAGACCCTAGCGGGAGGGTTTGGCGAGCAGTTCTTC.